This T cell receptor beta chain was captured in a study of shared clonotypes between healthy human individuals. Sequencing was performed with immunoSEQ multiplex PCR; in TCRdb, only in-frame clones are kept and a portion is missing. There are roughly 850,000 clones in the sample; 96% occur only once, and less than 0.3% lies in the top ten. The naive CD8 fraction comprised CD45RO-negative cells positively selected for CCR7 and excluded terminally differentiated effector memory CD45RA+ cells. Germline V gene lookup returns CDR1 SEHNR and CDR2 FQNEAQ (reference sequence). Trimming removed 8 bases from V and 3 bases from J, with 20 bases in between. CDR3 length: 15 residues.

The gene calls are TRBV7-9 and TRBJ2-7; TRBD2 might be the D (5 bases). Source material: naive CD8+ T cells sorted from blood. The receptor comes from a man aged 25 to 40 in good health. The CDR3 protein is CASGKGPGLLYEQYF. In nucleotides, the CDR3 is TGTGCCAGCGGAAAAGGACCTGGACTTCTCTACGAGCAGTACTTC.